The 18 T cell receptor beta chains reported below all come from one sample, sequenced in a study of metastatic and nonmetastatic thyroid tumors. Each patient went into thyroid surgery without having received any treatment. TCRdb reprocessed the PCR reads using MiXCR. Among over 20,000 clones listed, roughly 28% were seen once. Source material: tumor tissue. Receptors were obtained from a male donor with papillary thyroid cancer or a benign thyroid nodule (not recorded which). Some clones in this sample may be carry-over from other donors' samples.

The rearrangement uses TRBV6-1 and TRBJ1-1; D is undetermined. The ends were cut back, 4 bases at V and 8 bases at J, with 8 bases in the middle. This CDR3 is built from 11 residues. Per germline, CDR1 MNHNS and CDR2 SASEGT. The CDR3 nucleotides are TGTGCCAGCAGTGGTATGGGGGAAGCTTTCTTT. This translates into CASSGMGEAFF.

There are many counts of this clone. This rearrangement joins TRBV3-1 to TRBJ2-2; D may be TRBD1 (6 bases). This CDR3 is built from 15 residues. The V and J ends lost 2 bases and 1 base respectively, with 8 bases between them. Looked up from germline, CDR1 is LGHDT and CDR2 is YNNKEL (reference sequence). CDR3 sequence reads: CASSQLGGNTGELFF. The CDR3, as DNA: TGTGCCAGCAGCCAACTAGGGGGGAACACCGGGGAGCTGTTTTTT. Using reference TRBV3-1 and TRBJ2-2 for the parts outside the CDR3, the full variable domain is DTAVSQTPKYLVTQMGNDKSIKCEQNLGHDTMYWYKQDSKKFLKIMFSYNNKELIINETVPNRFSPKSPDKAHLNLHINSLELGDSAVYFCASSQLGGNTGELFFGEGSRLTVL.

The genes are TRBV10-2 and TRBJ2-7; no firm D call. V lost 3 bases to trimming and J lost 5 bases, with 23 bases between them. The CDR3 contains 17 residues. CDR1 is WSHSY, CDR2 SAAADI, per germline. CDR3 in amino acids: CASSDRAVGPTKDEQYF. For the CDR3, the DNA is TGCGCCAGCAGTGATCGGGCGGTCGGCCCCACCAAGGACGAGCAGTACTTC.

This clone has a count of ten or more. The chain joins TRBV19 to TRBJ2-1, with 9 positions matching TRBD1. V gave up 3 bases and J gave up 7 bases; unmatched junction bases: 7. The CDR3 has 15 residues. CDR1 is LNHDA, CDR2 SQIVND, per germline (reference sequence). The CDR3 DNA follows: TGTGCCAGTAGTATTTCACAGGGGGCGAGAAATGAGCAGTTCTTC. Its protein product is CASSISQGARNEQFF.

V gene TRBV20-1 combines with J gene TRBJ2-3; D possibly corresponds to TRBD2 (6 bases). Looked up from germline, CDR1 is DFQATT and CDR2 is SNEGSKA (reference sequence). V lost 0 bases, J lost 4 bases, and 11 bases lay in between. The CDR3 is made up of 14 amino acids. The CDR3 DNA sequence: TGCAGTGCTAGAGATACGGGAGCGGCAGATACGCAGTATTTT. This gives the protein CSARDTGAADTQYF.

By share, this clone counts as medium-sized. The rearrangement links TRBV19 to TRBJ1-2; 10 bases fit TRBD1. With V trimmed by 7 bases and J by 5 bases, 4 bases remained unmatched. The CDR3 consists of 13 residues. Germline CDR1 and CDR2: LNHDA and SQIVND (reference sequence). The CDR3 region is CASTTDRGYGYTF. CDR3 DNA: TGTGCCAGTACTACGGACAGGGGGTATGGCTACACCTTC.

Judged by abundance, this clone is medium-sized. This chain uses TRBV27 with TRBJ1-5; 7 positions agree with TRBD1. Germline V gene lookup returns CDR1 MNHEY and CDR2 SMNVEV (reference sequence). The CDR3 has 13 residues. The J segment lost 7 bases and the V segment lost 6 bases, leaving 6 bases of the junction unmatched. The CDR3 bases are TGTGCCAGCAGACCACAGGGGTGGCAGCCCCAGCATTTT. It specifies CASRPQGWQPQHF.

This clone was seen a handful of times. The chain links TRBV19 to TRBJ1-4; tentative D call: TRBD1 (5 bases). There are 13 residues in the CDR3. CDR1 is LNHDA, CDR2 SQIVND, per germline (reference sequence). V lost 2 bases and J lost 8, with 9 bases in between. The CDR3 protein is CASSIIQEEKLFF. The CDR3 nucleotides read TGTGCCAGTAGTATAATACAGGAGGAAAAACTGTTTTTT. The variable domain in full, completed from reference TRBV19 and TRBJ1-4, reads DGGITQSPKYLFRKEGQNVTLSCEQNLNHDAMYWYRQDPGQGLRLIYYSQIVNDFQKGDIAEGYSVSREKKESFPLTVTSAQKNPTAFYLCASSIIQEEKLFFGSGTQLSVL.

This clone was counted between two and nine times. The gene calls are TRBV6-1 and TRBJ2-7; 10 bases agree with TRBD2. J gave up 3 bases and V 8 bases, and 10 bases lay outside the gene matches. The CDR3 spans 15 residues. CDR1 is MNHNS and CDR2 is SASEGT in the germline V gene. This chain's CDR3 is CASGLSSGGYYEQYF. CDR3 DNA: TGTGCCAGCGGCTTAAGTAGCGGGGGGTACTACGAGCAGTACTTC.

This clone was picked up a small number of times. This sequence joins TRBV6-5 and TRBJ2-7, with a possible D match to TRBD1 (5 bases). The germline CDR1 and CDR2 sequences are MNHEY and SVGAGI. V lost 2 bases, J lost 0 bases, and 14 bases lay in between. This CDR3 has 16 amino acids. The DNA of the CDR3 is TGTGCCAGCAGTTACGTAGGACATGGTCTCTCCTACGAGCAGTACTTC. Residues: CASSYVGHGLSYEQYF.

This chain joins TRBV27 and TRBJ1-5; D remains unclear. CDR1 is MNHEY and CDR2 is SMNVEV in the germline V gene (reference sequence). The CDR3 spans 13 residues. V gave up 3 bases and J gave up 2 bases, with 5 bases separating them. CDR3 coding DNA: TGTGCCAGCAGTTTTGAGGGCAATCAGCCCCAGCATTTT. This gives the protein CASSFEGNQPQHF.

Judged by abundance, this clone is medium-sized (0.01 to 0.1%). The rearrangement links TRBV30 to TRBJ1-2; D is perhaps TRBD1 (5 bases). Between the trimmed V and J ends, which lost 0 bases and 8 bases, there was a span of 13 bases. This CDR3 is built from 13 residues. Per germline, CDR1 GTSNPN and CDR2 SVGIG (reference sequence). CDR3 DNA sequence: TGTGCCTGGAGTGTACGAGGGGCGAACGGCTACACCTTC. Translation: CAWSVRGANGYTF. Complete variable domain (other parts from reference TRBV30 and TRBJ1-2): SQTIHQWPATLVQPVGSPLSLECTVEGTSNPNLYWYRQAAGRGLQLLFYSVGIGQISSEVPQNLSASRPQDRQFILSSKKLLLSDSGFYLCAWSVRGANGYTFGSGTRLTVV.

The J gene is TRBJ2-2, the V gene TRBV30; D not resolved. The CDR3 consists of 14 residues. Germline V gives CDR1 GTSNPN, CDR2 SVGIG (reference sequence). V shed 1 base and J shed 7 bases, with 13 bases lying between them. The CDR3 spells CAWSELLTSGELFF. CDR3 sequence (DNA): TGTGCCTGGAGTGAACTTTTGACAAGCGGGGAGCTGTTTTTT.

The chain carries TRBV20-1 and TRBJ1-6; D uncertain. V was clipped by 0 bases and J by 16 bases, with 22 bases between them. CDR3 length equals 15 residues. In germline, CDR1 is DFQATT, CDR2 SNEGSKA (reference sequence). The chain's CDR3 is CSARDLGGSGLVLHF. The CDR3 coding sequence is TGCAGTGCTAGAGATCTTGGAGGGTCCGGCTTGGTGCTCCACTTT.

The chain uses TRBV12-3 or TRBV12-4 and TRBJ1-5, with 8 bases matching TRBD1. The CDR3 sequence is 18 residues long. After removal of 2 bases from V and 0 bases from J, the junction contained 9 bases not matched to a gene. The CDR3 nucleotides read TGTGCCAGCAGTTTACGGGGGGACAGGCCTTATAGCAATCAGCCCCAGCATTTT. Protein sequence: CASSLRGDRPYSNQPQHF.

Ten or more counts support this clone. CDR3 region: CASSRNWGKASYEQYF. The CDR3 DNA is TGTGCCAGCAGCCGCAACTGGGGCAAGGCTTCCTACGAGCAGTACTTC. The V call is TRBV11-1, the J call TRBJ2-7; a possible D gene is TRBD1 (5 bases). Germline V CDR1 and CDR2: SGHAT, FQDESV (reference sequence). This CDR3 region has 16 residues. V was cut by 5 bases and J by 1 base, with 18 bases left in between.

The chain uses TRBV18 and TRBJ2-7, with D possibly being TRBD1 (5 bases). V gave up 1 base and J gave up 0 bases, with 7 bases separating them. CDR1 and CDR2 (germline): KGHSH, LQKENI. The CDR3 spans 14 residues. In DNA, the CDR3 is TGTGCCAGCTCACCACTACAGGCCTCCTACGAGCAGTACTTC. Its protein is CASSPLQASYEQYF.

The rearrangement uses TRBV18 and TRBJ2-3; a possible D gene is TRBD1 (6 bases). Per germline, CDR1 KGHSH and CDR2 LQKENI. V was shortened by 5 bases and J by 5 bases, with 14 bases between the two germline ends. CDR3 length: 14 amino acids. DNA for the CDR3: TGTGCCAGCTCAACAGGGATGGTGAGAGATACGCAGTATTTT. Amino acid sequence: CASSTGMVRDTQYF.